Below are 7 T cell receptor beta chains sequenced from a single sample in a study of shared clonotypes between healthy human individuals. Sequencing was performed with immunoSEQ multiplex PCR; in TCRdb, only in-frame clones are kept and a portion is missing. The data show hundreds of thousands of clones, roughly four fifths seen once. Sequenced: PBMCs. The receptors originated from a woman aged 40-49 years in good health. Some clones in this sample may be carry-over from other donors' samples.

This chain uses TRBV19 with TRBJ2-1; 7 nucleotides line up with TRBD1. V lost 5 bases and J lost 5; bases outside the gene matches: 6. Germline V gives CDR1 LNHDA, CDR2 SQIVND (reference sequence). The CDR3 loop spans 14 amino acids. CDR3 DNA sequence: TGTGCCAGTAGTGCCGGGGACAGCCACAATGAGCAGTTCTTC. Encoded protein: CASSAGDSHNEQFF. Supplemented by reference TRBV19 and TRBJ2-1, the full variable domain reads DGGITQSPKYLFRKEGQNVTLSCEQNLNHDAMYWYRQDPGQGLRLIYYSQIVNDFQKGDIAEGYSVSREKKESFPLTVTSAQKNPTAFYLCASSAGDSHNEQFFGPGTRLTVL.

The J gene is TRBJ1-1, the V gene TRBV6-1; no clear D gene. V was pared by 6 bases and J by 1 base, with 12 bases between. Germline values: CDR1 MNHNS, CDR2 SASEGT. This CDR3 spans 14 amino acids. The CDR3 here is CASSATQTNTEAFF. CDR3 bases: TGTGCCAGCAGCGCCACACAGACGAACACTGAAGCTTTCTTT.

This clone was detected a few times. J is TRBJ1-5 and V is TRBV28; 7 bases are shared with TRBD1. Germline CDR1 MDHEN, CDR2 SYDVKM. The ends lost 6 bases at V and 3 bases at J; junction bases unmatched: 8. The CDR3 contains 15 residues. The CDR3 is CASSRVDRDNQPQHF. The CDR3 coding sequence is TGTGCCAGCAGCCGGGTCGACAGGGACAATCAGCCCCAGCATTTT.

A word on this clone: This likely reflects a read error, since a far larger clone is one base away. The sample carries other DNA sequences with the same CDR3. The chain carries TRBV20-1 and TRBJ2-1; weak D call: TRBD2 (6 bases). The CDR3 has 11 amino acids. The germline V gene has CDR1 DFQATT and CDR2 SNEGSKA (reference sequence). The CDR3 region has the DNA TGCAGTGCCATTACTAGCAGTGAGCAATTCTTC. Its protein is CSAITSSEQFF.

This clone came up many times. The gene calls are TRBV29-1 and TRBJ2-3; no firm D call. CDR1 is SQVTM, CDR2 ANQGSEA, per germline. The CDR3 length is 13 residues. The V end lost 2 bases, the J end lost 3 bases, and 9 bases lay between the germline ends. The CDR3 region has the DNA TGCAGCGTTGAACCTTCCAGGACAGATACGCAGTATTTT. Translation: CSVEPSRTDTQYF.

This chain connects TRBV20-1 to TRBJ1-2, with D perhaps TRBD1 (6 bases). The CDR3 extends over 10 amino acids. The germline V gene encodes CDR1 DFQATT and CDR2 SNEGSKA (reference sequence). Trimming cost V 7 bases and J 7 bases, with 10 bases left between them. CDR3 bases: TGCAGTGAACAGGGATCTGGCTACACCTTC. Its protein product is CSEQGSGYTF.

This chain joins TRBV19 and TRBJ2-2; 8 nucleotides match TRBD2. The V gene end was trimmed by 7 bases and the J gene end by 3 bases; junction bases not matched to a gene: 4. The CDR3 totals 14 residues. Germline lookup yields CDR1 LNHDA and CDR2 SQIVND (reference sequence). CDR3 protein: CASISGSYTGELFF. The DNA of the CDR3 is TGTGCCAGTATCAGCGGGAGCTACACCGGGGAGCTGTTTTTT.